This entry describes one T cell receptor beta chain. This clone was observed a few times. Its antigen has not been determined. No base quality information exists; no much larger clone differs at one position. TCR CDR3 regions were amplified from genomic DNA by multiplex PCR using the deep immunoSEQ assay. Extracted genomic DNA from each cell subset was spread evenly across all wells of several immunoSEQ 96-well plates, with each plate serving as a replicate. For sorted subsets, roughly 190 ng of genomic DNA, equivalent to some 30,000 T cell genomes, went into each replicate PCR. The purified libraries were quantified using a Qubit 3.0 fluorometer, sized with a Bioanalyzer 2100, and then quantified again using the KAPA Library Quantification kit. Every immunoSEQ 96-well plate was sequenced on a dedicated single-read 150-cycle Illumina NextSeq 550 flow cell. In the paper's pipeline: Because only junctional sequences without quality scores were contained in the immunoSEQ output, filtering matching that applied to full-length reads could not be performed. To assign V/J genes and CDR3, sequences were annotated against IMGT germline references using PyIR, a Python wrapper for IgBLAST v1.9. Any read was removed if the V/J assignment was weak (E-value above 1e-6), the CDR3 was missing, or the read contained stop codons, out-of-frame junctions, or ambiguous translated residues. V3J clonotypes were defined by identical inferred V gene, J gene, and CDR3 amino acid sequence. Percentage overlap between repertoires was computed as shared unique clonotypes divided by the size of the smaller repertoire. Richness of each repertoire was evaluated using RTK rarefaction, the Chao1 estimator, and Recon v2.1 estimates of unobserved clonotypes. For all TCRbeta clonotypes obtained by the gDNA method from a few donors, generation probabilities were computed with OLGA. TCRdb holds this immuneACCESS table with in-frame rearrangements only. Some clones are missing; in checked studies, unresolved V genes explain under half, and the rest has no known cause. Clone size and V and J calls were adopted from that table, with D and trimming inferred from the DNA. This sample gives some 1 million clones in total; around 76% of them show up just once. The biggest ten clones account for approximately 1.5% of the sample.

This entry belongs to a study of shared clonotypes between healthy human individuals (dated by TCRdb to about 2020). With regard to the full study: The cohort included a few men and a couple of women between 18 and 49 years of age. Libraries were prepared and TCR repertoires were sequenced by different laboratories using diverse techniques, in order to increase sequencing depth and limit assay-specific biases. To estimate repertoire size and how much clonotype sharing occurs between individuals, the study deeply sequenced the blood TCR repertoires of roughly 5 healthy adults. For each donor, three plates each were used for CD4 naive and CD4 memory, two plates were used for CD8 naive, and one plate was used for CD8 memory. Each donor's leukapheresis produced roughly between about 0.85 and 10 billion PBMCs. What the study reported, not specific to this receptor: Pairwise subsampling led to the expectation that sequencing depth would affect the degree of clonotype sharing among donors. Incomplete sequencing was indicated by rarefaction of sorted-subset datasets, despite the large sequencing depth. Estimated clonotype richness was generally larger for naive than for memory subsets. Higher generation probabilities were observed for clonotypes shared by all four sorted-subset donors than for non-shared clonotypes. The small number of donors limited the genetic and exposure-history diversity represented. Sampling was limited to blood, and TCR repertoires in tissue likely differ from TCR repertoires in blood. Roughly 5.2% of naive CD4, approximately 3.7% of naive CD8, roughly 2.4% of memory CD4, and about 0.4% of memory CD8 clonotypes were shared across four donors.

The donors were healthy, HIV-negative adults with no recently reported acute infections or vaccinations. Every donor was a Caucasian adult living in Nashville, Tennessee, USA. CD4+ T cells were enriched by magnetic negative selection, after which naive cells were positively selected on CD45RA and the negative fraction was taken as the memory subset. After blood collection by leukapheresis, PBMCs were isolated using Ficoll-Histopaque density gradient centrifugation and then cryopreserved in the vapor phase of liquid nitrogen. Analytical flow cytometry was used to check the purity and quantity of every magnetically sorted T cell population. Each sorted fraction had its genomic DNA isolated and then quantified by UV absorbance on a Nanodrop 2000c. The CDR3, from cysteine to phenylalanine, totals 13 residues. Just CDR3 DNA is preserved here, 39 bases in frame from base 1. Between the V and J ends, shortened by 7 bases and 3 bases respectively, the junction contains 13 bases. CDR1 and CDR2 are read off the germline V gene as MNHNS and SASEGT.

The V gene is TRBV6-1 and the J gene is TRBJ2-7; the D gene is unclear. The TCR sequence derives from a man aged 18-30 years in good health. Material for sequencing was memory CD4+ T cells sorted from blood. In light of the paper, this sample's cell subset or site label describes: CD45RA-negative fraction. The DNA sequence follows: TGTGCCAGCACTCGGTCGGCGAACTACGAGCAGTACTTC. The translation is CASTRSANYEQYF.